This T cell receptor beta chain is from a study of siplizumab effects on memory and regulatory T cells. As concerns this clone: The antigen remains undetermined.

Here immunoSEQ multiplex PCR was the method, and the copy in TCRdb shows in-frame clones only, minus some. The sample gives 90,000 to 140,000 clones, roughly 91% of which show up once; approximately 0.3% is in the top ten. After removal of 5 bases from V and 7 bases from J, the junction contained 14 bases not matched to a gene. Germline values: CDR1 SGHTA, CDR2 FQGNSA. The length of the CDR3 is 17 residues. Points from the study as a whole: It seemed that naive T cells were more diverse than memory cells and were major contributors to the alloresponse. Mappable alloreactive CD4+ clones came from Treg cells almost 70% of the time on average with siplizumab, against roughly 27% in controls.

Specimen: CD4+ T cells sorted from blood. The TCR comes from a human donor in good health. This chain joins TRBV7-2 and TRBJ2-7, with TRBD2 matching 13 bases. For the CDR3, the DNA is TGTGCCAGCAGCCCCTGGGGGACTAGCGGGATCCTAGGGGAGCAGTACTTC. This encodes CASSPWGTSGILGEQYF. Supplemented by reference TRBV7-2 and TRBJ2-7, the full variable domain reads GAGVSQSPSNKVTEKGKDVELRCDPISGHTALYWYRQSLGQGLEFLIYFQGNSAPDKSGLPSDRFSAERTGGSVSTLTIQRTQQEDSAVYLCASSPWGTSGILGEQYFGPGTRLTVT.